Below, 16 T cell receptor beta chains from the same sample are listed, as sequenced in a study of OX40 agonist ivuxolimab in advanced cancers. Method: immunoSEQ multiplex PCR; TCRdb's copy keeps in-frame clones and lacks some. The data contain approximately 74,000 clones, approximately 91% of them singletons. The sequences come from CD4+ or CD8+ T cells sorted from blood, collected in a trial of the OX40 agonist ivuxolimab. All receptors derive from an adult with an advanced solid tumor such as melanoma, head and neck, liver or kidney cancer.

This clone was seen once. The V and J genes are TRBV10-2 and TRBJ2-2, with D tentatively TRBD1 (6 bases). V was trimmed by 2 bases and J by 7 bases, leaving 11 bases between them. CDR1 is WSHSY and CDR2 is SAAADI in the germline V gene. The CDR3 is 14 amino acids. The CDR3 protein is CASSETGQGGELFF. The CDR3 coding sequence is TGCGCCAGCAGTGAGACAGGGCAAGGCGGGGAGCTGTTTTTT.

The J gene is TRBJ2-2, the V gene TRBV7-9; 11 bases line up with TRBD1. Germline loops: CDR1 SEHNR, CDR2 FQNEAQ (reference sequence). V dropped 8 bases and J dropped 0; count of bases not matched to a gene: 8. CDR3 length: 17 residues. CDR3: CASSLPGQGANTGELFF. The DNA for the CDR3 is TGTGCCAGCTCGCTCCCGGGACAGGGGGCGAACACCGGGGAGCTGTTTTTT.

The chain combines TRBV19 with TRBJ1-5, with unresolved D. Germline V gene sequence: CDR1 LNHDA, CDR2 SQIVND (reference sequence). This CDR3 has 13 residues. V lost 7 bases and J 0 bases, leaving 7 bases between the germline ends. The DNA of the CDR3 is TGTGCCAGTACCGATTATAGCAATCAGCCCCAGCATTTT. Protein sequence: CASTDYSNQPQHF.

The gene calls are TRBV6-1 and TRBJ2-7; TRBD2 might be the D (6 bases). Trimming took 8 bases from V and 6 from J, leaving 8 bases between them. The V gene's germline CDR1 is MNHNS and CDR2 SASEGT. The CDR3 spans 10 residues. The CDR3 region has the DNA TGTGCCAGCGGGGAGGTCGAGCAGTACTTC. Translated, it gives CASGEVEQYF.

CDR3 residues: CASRLTLAANTGELFF. For the CDR3, the DNA is TGTGCCAGCAGATTAACCCTAGCGGCGAACACCGGGGAGCTGTTTTTT. The J gene is TRBJ2-2, the V gene TRBV7-2; TRBD2 agrees at 7 bases. CDR1 is SGHTA, CDR2 FQGNSA, per germline. The J segment lost 0 bases and the V segment lost 6 bases, leaving 7 bases of the junction unmatched. There are 16 residues in the CDR3.

The chain has TRBV4-2 and TRBJ2-1, with D unclear. V was cut by 0 bases and J by 9 bases, with 12 bases left in between. CDR1 LGHNA and CDR2 YNFKEQ come from the germline V gene. CDR3 length: 14 amino acids. CDR3 DNA sequence: TGTGCCAGCAGCCAAGACCGCCTTGTTGGTGAGCAGTTCTTC. It translates to CASSQDRLVGEQFF.

This clone was detected a few times. The chain is built from TRBV6-4 and TRBJ2-7; 8 nucleotides match TRBD2. V was pared by 6 bases and J by 4 bases, with 14 bases of the junction left unmatched. CDR1 is MRHNA and CDR2 is SNTAGT in the germline V gene. CDR3 size: 16 residues. Here the CDR3 reads CASSDGGSGAYYEQYF. Here the CDR3 DNA reads TGTGCCAGCAGCGACGGGGGTAGCGGGGCCTATTACGAGCAGTACTTC.

The V gene is TRBV19, the J gene TRBJ1-1; 7 bases map to TRBD1. The CDR3 contains 14 residues. J gave up 5 bases and V 4 bases, and 7 bases lay outside the gene matches. Germline CDR1 and CDR2: LNHDA and SQIVND (reference sequence). In nucleotides, the CDR3 is TGTGCCAGTAGTACAAGACAGGGAGGGACTGAAGCTTTCTTT. This translates into CASSTRQGGTEAFF.

V usage is TRBV4-2 and J usage is TRBJ2-1, with TRBD2 matching 8 bases. Per germline, CDR1 LGHNA and CDR2 YNFKEQ. The CDR3 runs 18 residues. The ends lost 0 bases at V and 2 bases at J; junction bases unmatched: 9. Written as DNA, the CDR3 is TGTGCCAGCAGCCAAGAACACGGGGGCGGGAGGCCCTACAATGAGCAGTTCTTC. Protein sequence: CASSQEHGGGRPYNEQFF.

CDR3 residues: CAISMGQNTEAFF. As DNA, the CDR3 is TGTGCCATCAGCATGGGACAGAACACTGAAGCTTTCTTT. The chain couples TRBV10-3 to TRBJ1-1; D might be TRBD1 (6 bases). The CDR3 extends over 13 amino acids. Germline V CDR1 and CDR2: ENHRY, SYGVKD. V lost 6 bases, J lost 1 base, and 9 bases lay in between.

CDR3 coding DNA: TGTGCCAGCAGCTCCACCCCACTAGCGGACTACAGGAATGAGCAGTTCTTC. It is translated as CASSSTPLADYRNEQFF. The chain has TRBV7-2 and TRBJ2-1, with 8 bases fitting TRBD2. Trimming removed 4 bases from V and 7 bases from J; junction bases left unmatched: 15. The CDR3 is 17 amino acids. Germline loops: CDR1 SGHTA, CDR2 FQGNSA.

The J gene is TRBJ2-4, the V gene TRBV28; D unclear. This CDR3 is 13 amino acids long. The germline V gene has CDR1 MDHEN and CDR2 SYDVKM. Deletions cut 10 bases from V and 1 base from J, with 11 bases between. The CDR3 sequence is CATLPRAKNIQYF. CDR3 sequence (DNA): TGTGCCACCCTGCCCCGGGCCAAAAACATTCAGTACTTC.

The V and J genes are TRBV27 and TRBJ2-2, with 12 bases that match TRBD2. CDR1 MNHEY and CDR2 SMNVEV come from the germline V gene (reference sequence). CDR3 size: 18 residues. With 1 base clipped from V and 5 bases from J, the junction kept 8 bases outside the gene matches. CDR3 sequence: CASSLYSLAGGGTGELFF. The CDR3 DNA is TGTGCCAGCAGTTTATATAGTCTAGCGGGAGGGGGGACCGGGGAGCTGTTTTTT.

The rearrangement uses TRBV6-5 and TRBJ2-1; TRBD1 agrees at 9 bases. The germline V gene encodes CDR1 MNHEY and CDR2 SVGAGI. V gave up 6 bases and J gave up 9 bases; unmatched junction bases: 9. This CDR3 has 14 residues. CDR3 sequence (DNA): TGTGCCAGCAGCGGGGACTACAGGGGGCGTGAGCAGTTCTTC. It specifies CASSGDYRGREQFF.

This clone was detected only a few times. The genes are TRBV10-3 and TRBJ1-2, with TRBD1 identical over 12 bases. V gave up 5 bases and J gave up 6 bases; unmatched junction bases: 10. The germline gives CDR1 ENHRY, CDR2 SYGVKD. The CDR3 sequence is 16 residues long. CDR3 DNA: TGTGCCATCAGTCAGGGACAGGGGGCCAGCCGCCATGGCTACACCTTC. Translated, it gives CAISQGQGASRHGYTF.

The chain recombines TRBV7-3 with TRBJ2-1, with 9 positions matching TRBD2. CDR1 is SGHTA and CDR2 is FQGTGA in the germline V gene. V shed 5 bases, J shed 6 bases, and the junction held 8 bases outside the gene matches. The CDR3 has 15 amino acids. The CDR3 protein is CASSQDGGRANEQFF. CDR3 bases: TGTGCCAGCAGCCAAGATGGCGGGAGGGCCAATGAGCAGTTCTTC.